These T cell receptor beta chains were read from a single sample in a study of T cells in Graves' hyperthyroidism and ophthalmopathy. MiXCR, applied by TCRdb to the multiplex PCR reads, yields one record per CDR3 protein. The sample lists 340,000 or so distinct CDR3 sequences; roughly 15% were seen once. The sequenced sample consisted of blood. These receptors all stem from a man aged 30-40 years with Graves' hyperthyroidism. Each CDR3 is given with its conserved first and last residue. The order of the fields is V gene, clone size, J gene, D gene, CDR3 DNA, CDR3 protein. D genes are given only for firm matches. A row's size may be missing; if present it is once, few, many or a size class.

V: TRBV7-3
size: many
J: TRBJ2-1
D: -
DNA: TGTGCCAGCAGCTTACAGCCCAATGAGCAGTTCTTC
CDR3: CASSLQPNEQFF

V: TRBV3-1
size: many
J: TRBJ2-1
D: -
DNA: TGTGCCAGCAGCCCCCATAGGGGCTCCCGGGGTGAGCAGTTCTTC
CDR3: CASSPHRGSRGEQFF

V: TRBV12-3/TRBV12-4
size: few
J: TRBJ2-5
D: -
DNA: TGTGCCAGCAGGCCCCCAGGGGTGGTCGAGACCCAGTACTTC
CDR3: CASRPPGVVETQYF

V: TRBV27
size: -
J: TRBJ2-4
D: -
DNA: TGTGCCAGCACTCCGGTGAAGGGGTCGCACATTCAGTACTTC
CDR3: CASTPVKGSHIQYF

V: TRBV7-7
size: many
J: TRBJ1-3
D: -
DNA: TGTGCTAGCAGCTCCCCAAGTACGGGATCCCCAAACACCATATATTTT
CDR3: CASSSPSTGSPNTIYF

V: TRBV3-1
size: many
J: TRBJ2-2
D: TRBD2
DNA: TGTGCCAGCAGCCAACAAGATGCTAGCGGGGACGGGGAGCTGTTTTTT
CDR3: CASSQQDASGDGELFF

V: TRBV29-1
size: -
J: TRBJ2-2
D: TRBD2
DNA: TGCAGCGTTGATAGCGGGAGGGCCGGGGAGCTGTTTTTT
CDR3: CSVDSGRAGELFF

V: TRBV20-1
size: many
J: TRBJ2-7
D: -
DNA: TGCAGTGCTAGAGAGGTAGGGGGTACCTACGAGCAGTACTTC
CDR3: CSAREVGGTYEQYF

V: TRBV7-3
size: many
J: TRBJ2-1
D: -
DNA: TGTGCCAGCAGCTTAAGTAAGGGGAATGAGCAGTTCTTC
CDR3: CASSLSKGNEQFF

V: TRBV29-1
size: few
J: TRBJ2-2
D: -
DNA: TGCAGCGTTGAGAGACAGCCGAACACCGGGGAGCTGTTTTTT
CDR3: CSVERQPNTGELFF

V: TRBV5-1
size: -
J: TRBJ1-6
D: TRBD1
DNA: TGCGCCAGCAGCTTGGAACAGGGGCGGTATAATTCACCCCTCCACTTT
CDR3: CASSLEQGRYNSPLHF

V: TRBV12-3/TRBV12-4
size: many
J: TRBJ1-1
D: -
DNA: TGTGCCAGCAGTCCCCAGGGTGTTGGGGCTTTCTTT
CDR3: CASSPQGVGAFF

V: TRBV5-4
size: few
J: TRBJ2-7
D: -
DNA: TGTGCCAGCAGCCCGGGCGGGACTGACACCTACGAGCAGTACTTC
CDR3: CASSPGGTDTYEQYF

V: TRBV11-2
size: -
J: TRBJ2-6
D: -
DNA: TGTGCCAGCAGCTTAATTACGGGGACGATTGGGGCCAACGTCCTGACTTTC
CDR3: CASSLITGTIGANVLTF

V: TRBV20-1
size: many
J: TRBJ2-3
D: -
DNA: TGCAGTGCCCCCAGGATAGGGAACACAGATACGCAGTATTTT
CDR3: CSAPRIGNTDTQYF

V: TRBV20-1
size: few
J: TRBJ2-2
D: -
DNA: TGCAGTGCAGGGCGGGCGGAGACGGGCGGGGAGCTGTTTTTT
CDR3: CSAGRAETGGELFF

V: TRBV29-1
size: -
J: TRBJ2-3
D: TRBD1
DNA: TGCAGCGTGGACAGGGAATTAACAGATACGCAGTATTTT
CDR3: CSVDRELTDTQYF

V: TRBV2
size: many
J: TRBJ2-7
D: TRBD2
DNA: TGTGCCAGTAACGCATCCCCGGGACTAGGGGGCGAGCAGTACTTC
CDR3: CASNASPGLGGEQYF

V: TRBV28
size: -
J: TRBJ2-2
D: -
DNA: TGTGCCAGCACCGAGAGGCGAGAGCTGTTTTTT
CDR3: CASTERRELFF

V: TRBV7-9
size: -
J: TRBJ2-4
D: TRBD2
DNA: TGTGCCAGCAGCTCCATGAGACTAGCGCCACTAGCCAAAAACATTCAGTACTTC
CDR3: CASSSMRLAPLAKNIQYF

V: TRBV19
size: few
J: TRBJ1-6
D: -
DNA: TGTGCCAGTAGTATCGGCTCAAATTCACCCCTCCACTTT
CDR3: CASSIGSNSPLHF

V: TRBV11-2
size: -
J: TRBJ2-5
D: -
DNA: TGTGCCAGCAGCCTCAGAAATCAACAGACCCAGTACTTC
CDR3: CASSLRNQQTQYF

V: TRBV7-9
size: -
J: TRBJ2-5
D: -
DNA: TGTGCCAGCAGCCCGGCGGTGTACTTC
CDR3: CASSPAVYF

V: TRBV7-2
size: -
J: TRBJ2-5
D: -
DNA: TGTCCCAGCAGCTTAGGTCCGGGGAGGCCGACCCAGTACTTC
CDR3: CPSSLGPGRPTQYF

V: TRBV5-1
size: few
J: TRBJ2-7
D: -
DNA: TGCGCCAGCAGCTTGGCCCTCTCGTCGGGACGCTACGAGCAGTACTTC
CDR3: CASSLALSSGRYEQYF

V: TRBV7-9
size: few
J: TRBJ2-5
D: -
DNA: TGTGCCAGCAGCCCAAAGGCAGGGGGGGAAGAGACCCAGTACTTC
CDR3: CASSPKAGGEETQYF

V: TRBV7-3
size: -
J: TRBJ1-5
D: TRBD1
DNA: TGTGCCAGCAGCCTGACAGGGGGTAGGCAGCCCCAGCATTTT
CDR3: CASSLTGGRQPQHF

V: TRBV6-1
size: -
J: TRBJ1-1
D: -
DNA: TGTGCCAGCAGTCTTTTTGGACTTCCGAACACTGAAGCTTTCTTT
CDR3: CASSLFGLPNTEAFF

V: TRBV7-9
size: few
J: TRBJ1-2
D: -
DNA: TGTGCCAGCCAGGTGTCGAACGCCGGGGCCGATGGCTACACCTTC
CDR3: CASQVSNAGADGYTF

V: TRBV10-3
size: many
J: TRBJ2-3
D: TRBD2
DNA: TGTGCCATCAGCCCTAGCGGGTTTTCGGATACGCAGTATTTT
CDR3: CAISPSGFSDTQYF

V: TRBV9
size: many
J: TRBJ1-4
D: -
DNA: TGTGCCAGCAGCGTAGCGATCGGTAATGAAAAACTGTTTTTT
CDR3: CASSVAIGNEKLFF

V: TRBV20-1
size: -
J: TRBJ2-3
D: TRBD2
DNA: TGCAGTGCTAGAGGAGGGGCTAGCGGGAGGGGGGATACGCAGTATTTT
CDR3: CSARGGASGRGDTQYF

V: TRBV6-1
size: few
J: TRBJ2-3
D: TRBD2
DNA: TGTGCCAGCAGTGTTACTAGCGGGGGGGTTACGCAGTATTTT
CDR3: CASSVTSGGVTQYF

V: TRBV11-3
size: many
J: TRBJ1-1
D: -
DNA: TGTGCCAGCAGCTTCGGGGCTGAAGCTTTCTTT
CDR3: CASSFGAEAFF

V: TRBV3-1
size: many
J: TRBJ2-7
D: -
DNA: TGTGCCAGCAGCCAAGTTTCGGGAAACTCCTACGAGCAGTACTTC
CDR3: CASSQVSGNSYEQYF

V: TRBV11-2
size: many
J: TRBJ2-1
D: -
DNA: TGTGCCAGCAGCTTAGAGGTAGCGAGGAGGAATGAGCAGTTCTTC
CDR3: CASSLEVARRNEQFF

V: TRBV12-3/TRBV12-4
size: many
J: TRBJ1-6
D: -
DNA: TGTGCCAGCAGCTTACTTAACTATAATTCACCCCTCCACTTT
CDR3: CASSLLNYNSPLHF

V: TRBV30
size: many
J: TRBJ1-2
D: TRBD1
DNA: TGTGCCTGGACTCCCCTGACAGGGGGATCGAGGGCCTACACCTTC
CDR3: CAWTPLTGGSRAYTF

V: TRBV18
size: -
J: TRBJ2-2
D: TRBD2
DNA: TGTGCCAGCTCACCGTTGCGGGAGTCGGCCGGGGAGCTGTTTTTT
CDR3: CASSPLRESAGELFF